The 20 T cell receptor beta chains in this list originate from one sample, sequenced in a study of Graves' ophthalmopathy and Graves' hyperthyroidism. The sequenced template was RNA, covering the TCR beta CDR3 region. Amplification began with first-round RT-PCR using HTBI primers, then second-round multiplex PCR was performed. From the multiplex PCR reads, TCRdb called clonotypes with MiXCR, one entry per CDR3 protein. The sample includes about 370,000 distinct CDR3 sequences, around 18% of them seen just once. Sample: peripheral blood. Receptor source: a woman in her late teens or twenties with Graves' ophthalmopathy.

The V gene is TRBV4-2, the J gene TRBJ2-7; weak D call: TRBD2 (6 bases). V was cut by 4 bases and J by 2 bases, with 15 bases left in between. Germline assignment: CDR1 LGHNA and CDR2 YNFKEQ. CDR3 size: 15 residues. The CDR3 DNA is TGTGCCAGCAGCCCCATAGCGGTAGGGACCTACGAGCAGTACTTC. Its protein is CASSPIAVGTYEQYF.

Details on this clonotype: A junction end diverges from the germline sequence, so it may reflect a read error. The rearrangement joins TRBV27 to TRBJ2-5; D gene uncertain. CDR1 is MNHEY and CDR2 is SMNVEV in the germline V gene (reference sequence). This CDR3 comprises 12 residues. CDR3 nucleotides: TGTGCCACCAGTTCTGTGGCGGAGACCCAGTACTTC. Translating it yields CATSSVAETQYF.

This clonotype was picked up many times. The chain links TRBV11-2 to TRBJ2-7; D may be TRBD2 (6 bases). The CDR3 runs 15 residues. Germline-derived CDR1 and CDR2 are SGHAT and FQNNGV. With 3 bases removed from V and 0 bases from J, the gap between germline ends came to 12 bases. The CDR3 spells CASSFGGGLSYEQYF. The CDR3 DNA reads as TGTGCCAGCAGCTTTGGGGGAGGCCTCTCCTACGAGCAGTACTTC. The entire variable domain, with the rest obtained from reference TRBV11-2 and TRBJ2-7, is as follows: EAGVAQSPRYKIIEKRQSVAFWCNPISGHATLYWYQQILGQGPKLLIQFQNNGVVDDSQLPKDRFSAERLKGVDSTLKIQPAKLEDSAVYLCASSFGGGLSYEQYFGPGTRLTVT.

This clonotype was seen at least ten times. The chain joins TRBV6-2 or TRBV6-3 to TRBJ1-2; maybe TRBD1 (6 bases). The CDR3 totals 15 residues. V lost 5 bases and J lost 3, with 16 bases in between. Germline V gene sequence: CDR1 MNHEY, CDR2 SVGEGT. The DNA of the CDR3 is TGTGCCAGCAGTCGTACTTCAGGGGAAGACTATGGCTACACCTTC. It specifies CASSRTSGEDYGYTF.

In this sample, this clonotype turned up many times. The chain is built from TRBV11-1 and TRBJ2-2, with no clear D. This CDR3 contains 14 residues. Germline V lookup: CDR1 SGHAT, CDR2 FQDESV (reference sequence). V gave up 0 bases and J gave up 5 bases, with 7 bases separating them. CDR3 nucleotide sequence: TGTGCCAGCAGCTTAGCGCTAGTGACCGGGGAGCTGTTTTTT. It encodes CASSLALVTGELFF.

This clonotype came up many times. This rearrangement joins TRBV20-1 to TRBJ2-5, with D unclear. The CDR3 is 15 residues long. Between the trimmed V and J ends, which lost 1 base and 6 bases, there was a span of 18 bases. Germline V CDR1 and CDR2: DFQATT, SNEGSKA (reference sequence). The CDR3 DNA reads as TGCAGTGCTAGAGTTAGGCTTACAGAAGCGAAGACCCAGTACTTC. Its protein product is CSARVRLTEAKTQYF.

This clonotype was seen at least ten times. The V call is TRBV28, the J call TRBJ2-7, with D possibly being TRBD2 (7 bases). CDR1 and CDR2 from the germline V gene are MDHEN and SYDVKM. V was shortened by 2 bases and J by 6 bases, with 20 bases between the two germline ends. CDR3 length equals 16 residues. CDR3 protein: CASSLTGGRGSGEQYF. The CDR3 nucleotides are TGTGCCAGCAGTTTAACGGGAGGCAGGGGAAGCGGCGAGCAGTACTTC.

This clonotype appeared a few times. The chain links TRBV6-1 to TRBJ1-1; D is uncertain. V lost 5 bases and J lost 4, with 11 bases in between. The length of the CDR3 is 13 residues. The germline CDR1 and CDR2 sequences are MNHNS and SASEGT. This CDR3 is CASSRQSGTEAFF. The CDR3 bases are TGTGCCAGCAGTCGCCAGTCGGGCACTGAAGCTTTCTTT.

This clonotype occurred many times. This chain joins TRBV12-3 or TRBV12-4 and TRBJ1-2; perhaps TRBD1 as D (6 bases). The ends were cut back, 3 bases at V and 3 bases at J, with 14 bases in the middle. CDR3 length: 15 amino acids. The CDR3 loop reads CASSFVGGRDYGYTF. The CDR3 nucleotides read TGTGCCAGCAGTTTCGTTGGGGGGCGAGACTATGGCTACACCTTC.

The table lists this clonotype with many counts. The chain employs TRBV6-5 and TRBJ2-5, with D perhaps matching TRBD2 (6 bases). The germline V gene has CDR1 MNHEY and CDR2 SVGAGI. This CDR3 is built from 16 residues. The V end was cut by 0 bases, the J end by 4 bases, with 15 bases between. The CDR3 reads CASSYSLAGRGETQYF. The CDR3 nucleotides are TGTGCCAGCAGTTACTCGCTGGCGGGAAGGGGAGAGACCCAGTACTTC.

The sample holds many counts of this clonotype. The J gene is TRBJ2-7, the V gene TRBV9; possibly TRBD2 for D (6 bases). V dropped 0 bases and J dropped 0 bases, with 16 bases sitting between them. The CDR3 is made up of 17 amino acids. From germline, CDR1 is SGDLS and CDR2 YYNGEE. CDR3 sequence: CASSVGVRAAGSYEQYF. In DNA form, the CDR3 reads TGTGCCAGCAGCGTAGGAGTAAGGGCAGCGGGCTCCTACGAGCAGTACTTC.

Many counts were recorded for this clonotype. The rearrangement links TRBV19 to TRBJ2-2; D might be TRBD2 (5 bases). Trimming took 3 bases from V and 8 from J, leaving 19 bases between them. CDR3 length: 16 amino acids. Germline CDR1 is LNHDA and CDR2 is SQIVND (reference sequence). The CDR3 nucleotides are TGTGCCAGTAGTATTCTGGGAGAAGCCCCGCGGGGGGAGCTGTTTTTT. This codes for CASSILGEAPRGELFF. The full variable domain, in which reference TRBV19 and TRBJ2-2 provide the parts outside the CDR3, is DGGITQSPKYLFRKEGQNVTLSCEQNLNHDAMYWYRQDPGQGLRLIYYSQIVNDFQKGDIAEGYSVSREKKESFPLTVTSAQKNPTAFYLCASSILGEAPRGELFFGEGSRLTVL.

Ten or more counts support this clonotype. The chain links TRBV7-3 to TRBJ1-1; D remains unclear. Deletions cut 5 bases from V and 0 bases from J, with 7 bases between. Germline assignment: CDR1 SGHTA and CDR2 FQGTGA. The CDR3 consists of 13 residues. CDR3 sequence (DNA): TGTGCCAGCAGCGTTTCAATGAACACTGAAGCTTTCTTT. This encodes CASSVSMNTEAFF.

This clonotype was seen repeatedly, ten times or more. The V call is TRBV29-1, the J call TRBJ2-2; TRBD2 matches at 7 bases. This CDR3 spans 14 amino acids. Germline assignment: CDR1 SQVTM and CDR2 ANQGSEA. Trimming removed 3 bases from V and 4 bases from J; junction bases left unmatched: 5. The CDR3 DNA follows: TGCAGCGTTGAGGGTGGGAGGGGCACCGGGGAGCTGTTTTTT. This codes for CSVEGGRGTGELFF.

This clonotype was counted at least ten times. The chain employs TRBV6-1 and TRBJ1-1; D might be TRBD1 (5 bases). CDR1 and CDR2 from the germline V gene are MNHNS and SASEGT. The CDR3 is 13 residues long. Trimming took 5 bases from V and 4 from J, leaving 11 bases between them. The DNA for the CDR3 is TGTGCCAGCAGTAGAGGGCAGGGCACTGAAGCTTTCTTT. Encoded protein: CASSRGQGTEAFF.

The CDR3 DNA is TGTGCCAGCAGGGAGACAGGTCCCCGTACCCAGTACTTC. Amino acids: CASRETGPRTQYF. The chain is built from TRBV28 and TRBJ2-5; tentatively, D is TRBD1 (6 bases). Germline CDR1 reads MDHEN; CDR2 reads SYDVKM. V dropped 6 bases and J dropped 8 bases, with 16 bases sitting between them. There are 13 residues in the CDR3.

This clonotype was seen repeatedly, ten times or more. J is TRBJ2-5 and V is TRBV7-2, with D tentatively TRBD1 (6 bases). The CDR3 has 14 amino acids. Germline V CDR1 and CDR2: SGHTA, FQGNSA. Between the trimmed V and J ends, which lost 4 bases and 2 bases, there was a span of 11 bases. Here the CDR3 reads CASSYLTGQETQYF. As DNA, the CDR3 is TGTGCCAGCAGCTATCTGACAGGTCAAGAGACCCAGTACTTC.

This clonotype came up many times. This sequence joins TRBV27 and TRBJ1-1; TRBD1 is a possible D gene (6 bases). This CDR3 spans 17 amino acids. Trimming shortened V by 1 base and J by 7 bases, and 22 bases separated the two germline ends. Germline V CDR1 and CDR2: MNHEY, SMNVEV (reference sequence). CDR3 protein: CASSLLALGPRGGEAFF. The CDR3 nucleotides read TGTGCCAGCAGTTTATTGGCCTTGGGGCCGAGGGGGGGTGAAGCTTTCTTT.

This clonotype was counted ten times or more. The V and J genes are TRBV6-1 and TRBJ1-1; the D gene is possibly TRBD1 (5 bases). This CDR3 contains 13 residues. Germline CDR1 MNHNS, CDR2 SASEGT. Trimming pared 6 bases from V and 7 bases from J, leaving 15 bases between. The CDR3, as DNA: TGTGCCAGCAGATTCAGACAGACCGGTGAAGCTTTCTTT. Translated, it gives CASRFRQTGEAFF.

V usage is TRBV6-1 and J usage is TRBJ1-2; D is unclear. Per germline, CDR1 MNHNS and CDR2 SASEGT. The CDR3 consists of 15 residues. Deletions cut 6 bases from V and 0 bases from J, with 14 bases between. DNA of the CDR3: TGTGCCAGCAGCCCGCGGCTCACGACTAACTATGGCTACACCTTC. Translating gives CASSPRLTTNYGYTF.